This TCR beta chain emerged from a study of blood T cell repertoires in COVID-19. Study context: Samples of COVID-19 (acute and convalescent) were obtained from the United States, Italy and Spain. In each case, the material was cDNA or gDNA derived from T cells, B-cell-depleted T cells, or PBMCs.

Repertoires were generated with immunoSEQ multiplex PCR, while TCRdb's copy carries only in-frame clones and drops some. The sample has approximately 270,000 clones; approximately 89% are singletons. Across over 20 US areas, participants ranged in age from 18 to 89 years. Self-reported history from a screening survey and questionnaire set each donor's cohort. This clone has just one count. This CDR3 has 14 amino acids. Germline V gene sequence: CDR1 SNHLY, CDR2 FYNNEI. Trimming removed 6 bases at V and 0 bases at J, with 12 bases between. This chain joins TRBV2 and TRBJ2-7; maybe TRBD2 (7 bases). The sequenced material came from PBMCs or T cells enriched from blood (not recorded which). The origin of this receptor is a middle-aged man who had been exposed to COVID-19. The chain's CDR3 is CASREGGGSYEQYF. The CDR3 DNA is TGTGCCAGCAGGGAGGGAGGGGGCTCCTACGAGCAGTACTTC. The whole variable domain, filled in from reference TRBV2 and TRBJ2-7, reads EPEVTQTPSHQVTQMGQEVILRCVPISNHLYFYWYRQILGQKVEFLVSFYNNEISEKSEIFDDQFSVERPDGSNFTLKIRSTKLEDSAMYFCASREGGGSYEQYFGPGTRLTVT.